The 22 T cell receptor beta chains reported below all come from one sample, sequenced in a study of shared clonotypes between healthy human individuals. Assay used: immunoSEQ multiplex PCR; TCRdb lists only in-frame clones, some missing. The table lists about 510,000 clones, 60% to 80% of them singletons, with around an eighth in the top ten. What was sequenced was PBMCs. All receptors derive from a woman in her thirties or forties in good health. Some clones in this sample may be carry-over from other donors' samples.

The chain combines TRBV6-5 with TRBJ2-3; either TRBD1 or TRBD2 may supply D (5 bases each). V lost 7 bases and J lost 1, with 9 bases in between. This CDR3 is 13 amino acids long. The germline CDR1 and CDR2 sequences are MNHEY and SVGAGI. CDR3 nucleotides: TGTGCCAGCAAAGGGACGGGCACAGATACGCAGTATTTT. Translated: CASKGTGTDTQYF.

This clone showed up just a few times. The rearrangement joins TRBV27 to TRBJ1-5; possibly TRBD1 for D (5 bases). Trimming removed 4 bases from V and 0 bases from J, with 7 bases in between. The CDR3 loop spans 14 amino acids. Germline CDR1 and CDR2: MNHEY and SMNVEV (reference sequence). The CDR3 bases are TGTGCCAGCAGTTCCAGGGCTAGCAATCAGCCCCAGCATTTT. Its protein product is CASSSRASNQPQHF.

Comment on this clone: Mismatch with germline at one junction end may stem from a read error. As DNA, the CDR3 is TGCCCCAGATCCGGGACCCGGGATTTTACCTACGAGCAGTACTTC. It codes for CPRSGTRDFTYEQYF. The genes are TRBV7-9 and TRBJ2-7; possibly TRBD1 or TRBD2 for D (5 bases each). The CDR3 has 15 residues. Germline values: CDR1 SEHNR, CDR2 FQNEAQ (reference sequence).

The chain carries TRBV28 and TRBJ2-1; D call uncertain. The CDR3 sequence is 13 residues long. Germline V gives CDR1 MDHEN, CDR2 SYDVKM. V gave up 6 bases and J gave up 7 bases, with 13 bases separating them. The CDR3 is CASSAGGRNEQFF. CDR3 in DNA: TGTGCCAGCAGCGCCGGCGGTAGGAATGAGCAGTTCTTC. The variable domain in full, with the rest retrieved from reference TRBV28 and TRBJ2-1, is DVKVTQSSRYLVKRTGEKVFLECVQDMDHENMFWYRQDPGLGLRLIYFSYDVKMKEKGDIPEGYSVSREKKERFSLILESASTNQTSMYLCASSAGGRNEQFFGPGTRLTVL.

This rearrangement joins TRBV10-1 to TRBJ2-7; 9 positions match TRBD2. This CDR3 comprises 17 residues. Germline V lookup: CDR1 WNHNN, CDR2 SYGVQD (reference sequence). Trimming at V came to 10 bases and at J to 5 bases, leaving 21 bases not matched to a gene. CDR3 loop: CATPADWREGRSHEQYF. DNA for the CDR3: TGCGCCACCCCGGCGGACTGGCGGGAGGGCCGGTCCCACGAGCAGTACTTC.

Concerning this clone itself: Other nucleotide sequences in the sample specify the same CDR3. The gene calls are TRBV6-5 and TRBJ2-6; D is ambiguous. The V gene lost 6 bases and the J gene lost 0 bases, with 6 bases spanning the gap. The germline gives CDR1 MNHEY, CDR2 SVGAGI. The CDR3 loop spans 14 amino acids. CDR3: CASRGLSGANVLTF. For the CDR3, the DNA is TGTGCCAGCAGAGGGCTCTCTGGGGCCAACGTCCTGACTTTC.

This clone appeared a few times. Other DNA sequences of this sample code for an identical CDR3. J is TRBJ2-1 and V is TRBV7-9, with a possible D match to TRBD2 (5 bases). Germline V gives CDR1 SEHNR, CDR2 FQNEAQ (reference sequence). The V end was cut by 5 bases, the J end by 4 bases, with 18 bases between. CDR3 length: 16 residues. The CDR3 sequence is CASSPRGGSAYNEQFF. The CDR3, as DNA: TGTGCCAGCAGCCCCCGAGGAGGTAGCGCATACAATGAGCAGTTCTTC.

The genes are TRBV5-4 and TRBJ2-3; TRBD2 matches at 14 bases. Trimming cost V 2 bases and J 5 bases; bases outside gene matches: 7. The CDR3 runs to 17 residues. Germline assignment: CDR1 SGHNT and CDR2 YYREEE (reference sequence). CDR3 sequence (DNA): TGTGCCAGCAGCTTACCGGGACTAGCGGGAGAGGTAGATACGCAGTATTTT. It encodes CASSLPGLAGEVDTQYF.

V gene TRBV11-2 combines with J gene TRBJ1-3; D gene ambiguous. Trimming took off 5 bases at V and 0 bases at J, with 14 bases between the two ends. The CDR3 runs 16 residues. Germline V gene data show CDR1 as SGHAT and CDR2 as FQNNGV. This CDR3 reads CASSPAPAISGNTIYF. The CDR3 DNA is TGTGCCAGCAGCCCCGCCCCCGCAATCTCTGGAAACACCATATATTTT.

This chain joins TRBV10-1 and TRBJ2-1; TRBD1 might be the D (5 bases). The CDR3 covers 15 residues. V was shortened by 3 bases and J by 5 bases, with 14 bases between the two germline ends. Germline CDR1 reads WNHNN; CDR2 reads SYGVQD (reference sequence). CDR3: CASSETIRAHNEQFF. Here the CDR3 DNA reads TGCGCCAGCAGTGAAACTATCAGGGCCCACAATGAGCAGTTCTTC.

The V call is TRBV10-3, the J call TRBJ2-3, with TRBD2 matching 14 bases. CDR1 ENHRY and CDR2 SYGVKD come from the germline V gene. With 11 bases clipped from V and 2 bases from J, the junction kept 15 bases outside the gene matches. The CDR3 is made up of 18 amino acids. As DNA, the CDR3 is TGTGCCGCCCGGGGACTAGCGGGAGTAGTAGTGGACACAGATACGCAGTATTTT. It codes for CAARGLAGVVVDTDTQYF.

The rearrangement uses TRBV18 and TRBJ2-1; 9 positions match TRBD2. The CDR3 runs to 16 residues. The V segment lost 6 bases and the J segment 3 bases; nucleotides outside the gene matches: 9. In germline, CDR1 is KGHSH, CDR2 LQKENI. The DNA for the CDR3 is TGTGCCAGCTCGCTCTCGACTAGCGGCATCTACAATGAGCAGTTCTTC. It specifies CASSLSTSGIYNEQFF.

The rearrangement joins TRBV10-3 to TRBJ1-4; D may be TRBD1 (5 bases). This CDR3 comprises 12 residues. The germline V gene has CDR1 ENHRY and CDR2 SYGVKD. Between the trimmed V and J ends, which lost 2 bases and 10 bases, there was a span of 8 bases. This CDR3 reads CAISEIDRKLFF. For the CDR3, the DNA is TGTGCCATCAGTGAGATTGACAGAAAACTGTTTTTT.

V usage is TRBV19 and J usage is TRBJ2-5; TRBD2 might be the D (6 bases). The V gene lost 4 bases and the J gene lost 2 bases, with 23 bases spanning the gap. CDR3 length: 18 residues. Germline assignment: CDR1 LNHDA and CDR2 SQIVND (reference sequence). The CDR3 sequence is CASSNSHLGGNLQETQYF. The CDR3 nucleotides read TGTGCCAGTAGTAATTCCCACTTAGGCGGGAATTTGCAAGAGACCCAGTACTTC.

The chain uses TRBV28 and TRBJ1-2; tentative D call: TRBD1 (5 bases). Trimming took 2 bases from V and 8 from J, leaving 12 bases between them. The CDR3 runs to 13 residues. Germline-derived CDR1 and CDR2 are MDHEN and SYDVKM. The CDR3, as DNA: TGTGCCAGCAGTTTAGTTAGGCAGGGAGGCTACACCTTC. Its translation is CASSLVRQGGYTF.

J is TRBJ2-7 and V is TRBV15; 10 bases match TRBD2. With V trimmed by 2 bases and J by 7 bases, 14 bases remained unmatched. Germline loops: CDR1 LNHNV, CDR2 YYDKDF (reference sequence). CDR3 length: 17 amino acids. The CDR3 reads CATSRLGGSGRAREQYF. In DNA, the CDR3 is TGTGCCACCAGCAGACTCGGAGGGAGCGGGAGGGCTCGTGAGCAGTACTTC.

On this clone: Other DNA sequences in this sample translate to the same CDR3. The chain is built from TRBV7-3 and TRBJ2-7, with 8 bases identical to TRBD2. The germline CDR1 and CDR2 sequences are SGHTA and FQGTGA. There are 15 residues in the CDR3. J lost 0 bases, V lost 1 base, and 2 bases had no gene match. The CDR3 DNA is TGTGCCAGCAGCTTAAGCAGCGGGAGCTCCTACGAGCAGTACTTC. It encodes CASSLSSGSSYEQYF.

This clone was recorded once. V is TRBV27 and J is TRBJ2-7, with 10 bases aligning to TRBD2. Germline V lookup: CDR1 MNHEY, CDR2 SMNVEV (reference sequence). V lost 6 bases, J lost 2 bases, and 7 bases stayed unmatched. The CDR3 contains 15 residues. The CDR3 DNA reads as TGTGCCAGCAGATACGGGCTAGCGGGGGCCTACGAGCAGTACTTC. Its protein is CASRYGLAGAYEQYF.

This clone has more than one count but fewer than ten. The chain links TRBV5-1 to TRBJ2-7, with 8 nucleotides matching TRBD1. The CDR3 is made up of 16 amino acids. Germline values: CDR1 SGHRS, CDR2 YFSETQ. V gave up 3 bases and J gave up 1 base; unmatched junction bases: 9. CDR3 sequence (DNA): TGCGCCAGCAGCTCGGTGACAGGGGTTCGGTCCTACGAGCAGTACTTC. Its protein is CASSSVTGVRSYEQYF.

This clone appeared a single time. This sequence joins TRBV2 and TRBJ1-2; D remains unclear. V lost 8 bases and J lost 8, with 15 bases in between. CDR1 and CDR2 from the germline V gene are SNHLY and FYNNEI. CDR3 size: 12 residues. CDR3 sequence reads: CASLLSEGGYTF. CDR3 DNA: TGTGCCAGCCTCCTTTCGGAAGGCGGCTACACCTTC.

The chain is built from TRBV30 and TRBJ2-3; 10 nucleotides agree with TRBD1. The J segment lost 7 bases and the V segment lost 2 bases, leaving 6 bases of the junction unmatched. The CDR3 is 14 residues long. Germline lookup yields CDR1 GTSNPN and CDR2 SVGIG (reference sequence). The CDR3: CAWSPDRGRNTQYF. CDR3 DNA sequence: TGTGCCTGGAGTCCAGACAGGGGGCGAAATACGCAGTATTTT. The full variable domain, with the rest looked up from reference TRBV30 and TRBJ2-3, is SQTIHQWPATLVQPVGSPLSLECTVEGTSNPNLYWYRQAAGRGLQLLFYSVGIGQISSEVPQNLSASRPQDRQFILSSKKLLLSDSGFYLCAWSPDRGRNTQYFGPGTRLTVL.

CDR3 in DNA: TGTGCCAGCAGTTGGAGGGGGGGAGCGTTTACTAGCACAGATACGCAGTATTTT. It yields the protein CASSWRGGAFTSTDTQYF. The chain uses TRBV27 and TRBJ2-3; tentative D call: TRBD2 (7 bases). CDR1 is MNHEY and CDR2 is SMNVEV in the germline V gene (reference sequence). Trimming took 4 bases from V and 0 from J, leaving 20 bases between them. This CDR3 has 18 residues.